These 27 T cell receptor beta chains were sequenced from one sample in a study of identifying expanded T cells in peripheral blood. The protocol was immunoSEQ multiplex PCR, while the TCRdb copy is restricted to in-frame clones and leaves out a portion. The sample carries about 82,000 clones, approximately 90% recorded once. The sample consisted of blood. These receptors all stem from a person aged 18-70 years in good health.

The chain joins TRBV7-3 to TRBJ2-1, with TRBD2 matching over 10 bases. The junction had 8 bases not matched to a gene; V was cut back by 5 bases and J by 7 bases. CDR1 SGHTA and CDR2 FQGTGA come from the germline V gene. This CDR3 spans 15 amino acids. The CDR3 DNA is TGTGCCAGCAGCCACAGCGGGGGGGCTTGGAATGAGCAGTTCTTC. Its protein is CASSHSGGAWNEQFF.

The genes are TRBV23-1 and TRBJ1-5, with 8 bases fitting TRBD1. TRBV23-1 belongs to the ORF category, with a function that is uncertain. The CDR3 extends over 16 amino acids. V dropped 2 bases and J dropped 0; count of bases not matched to a gene: 3. The chain's CDR3 is CASSQPTGVSNQPQHF. The CDR3 DNA reads TGCGCCAGCAGTCAACCGACAGGGGTTAGCAATCAGCCCCAGCATTTT.

This chain joins TRBV7-9 and TRBJ1-6; possible D gene TRBD1, 5 bases. CDR3 length equals 15 residues. The V end lost 4 bases, the J end lost 10 bases, and 17 bases lay between the germline ends. Germline CDR1 SEHNR, CDR2 FQNEAQ (reference sequence). The CDR3 is CASSSRDGGKSPLHF. For the CDR3, the DNA is TGTGCCAGCAGCTCTCGCGACGGGGGAAAATCACCCCTCCACTTT.

CDR3 protein: CASSSRGDPGQGYNEQFF. As DNA, the CDR3 is TGTGCCAGCAGCTCCCGAGGGGACCCGGGACAGGGTTACAATGAGCAGTTCTTC. The chain combines TRBV21-1 with TRBJ2-1; the DNA was not compared with TRBD1, the D call given in the table. TRBV21-1 is tagged as a pseudogene. The length of the CDR3 is 18 residues.

The genes are TRBV5-1 and TRBJ2-7, with 10 bases matching TRBD1. Germline V gene lookup returns CDR1 SGHRS and CDR2 YFSETQ. V was pared by 1 base and J by 2 bases, with 3 bases of the junction left unmatched. The CDR3 extends over 15 amino acids. CDR3 sequence: CASSLTGQGAYEQYF. The DNA for the CDR3 is TGCGCCAGCAGCTTGACCGGACAGGGGGCCTACGAGCAGTACTTC.

The rearrangement uses TRBV30 and TRBJ1-6; 10 bases align to TRBD1. V shed 3 bases, J shed 9 bases, and the junction held 5 bases outside the gene matches. CDR3 size: 14 residues. Germline CDR1 and CDR2: GTSNPN and SVGIG (reference sequence). The CDR3 loop reads CAWRAGTGVSPLHF. CDR3 nucleotides: TGTGCCTGGAGAGCCGGGACAGGGGTTTCACCCCTCCACTTT.

The chain combines TRBV2 with TRBJ2-7; 7 nucleotides match TRBD1. Germline CDR1 and CDR2: SNHLY and FYNNEI. V trimming: 8 bases; J trimming: 2 bases; junction bases outside the gene matches: 9. CDR3 length: 14 residues. CDR3 region: CASYGGQATYEQYF. CDR3 DNA sequence: TGTGCCAGCTATGGTGGACAGGCTACCTACGAGCAGTACTTC.

The chain uses TRBV18 and TRBJ2-7; maybe TRBD1 (6 bases). V dropped 3 bases and J dropped 2 bases, with 14 bases sitting between them. CDR3 length: 15 residues. Germline lookup yields CDR1 KGHSH and CDR2 LQKENI. The CDR3 region is CASSPLPGVPYEQYF. The CDR3 coding sequence is TGTGCCAGCTCACCCCTCCCAGGGGTCCCCTACGAGCAGTACTTC.

The chain is built from TRBV29-1 and TRBJ1-1; D uncertain. V was shortened by 4 bases and J by 2 bases, with 8 bases between the two germline ends. The CDR3 is made up of 12 amino acids. The germline gives CDR1 SQVTM, CDR2 ANQGSEA. Here the CDR3 DNA reads TGCAGCGTTGTCCGAGGAAACACTGAAGCTTTCTTT. It codes for CSVVRGNTEAFF.

This chain links TRBV18 with TRBJ2-7; D uncertain. Trimming removed 0 bases at V and 2 bases at J, with 8 bases between. The CDR3 has 14 amino acids. Looked up from germline, CDR1 is KGHSH and CDR2 is LQKENI. The CDR3 coding sequence is TGTGCCAGCTCACCACCAACGATACCCTACGAGCAGTACTTC. Translated, it gives CASSPPTIPYEQYF.

The gene calls are TRBV7-2 and TRBJ2-2, with D perhaps matching TRBD2 (6 bases). CDR1 and CDR2 (germline): SGHTA, FQGNSA. The length of the CDR3 is 15 residues. V lost 6 bases, J lost 6 bases, and 17 bases lay in between. CDR3 residues: CASRHGGSSAGELFF. DNA for the CDR3: TGTGCCAGCAGACATGGCGGATCTAGCGCCGGGGAGCTGTTTTTT.

The chain couples TRBV20-1 to TRBJ1-1; the D gene is possibly TRBD1 (6 bases). Germline assignment: CDR1 DFQATT and CDR2 SNEGSKA (reference sequence). CDR3 length: 11 residues. CDR3 amino acids: CSSSPGTEAFF. In nucleotides, the CDR3 is TGCAGCTCAAGTCCCGGGACAGAAGCTTTCTTT.

V is TRBV10-3 and J is TRBJ1-1; weak D call: TRBD1 (6 bases). The germline CDR1 and CDR2 sequences are ENHRY and SYGVKD. This CDR3 comprises 13 residues. The ends were cut back, 4 bases at V and 1 base at J, with 7 bases in the middle. CDR3 DNA sequence: TGTGCCATCAGTGGCAGGGGGAACACTGAAGCTTTCTTT. Its translation is CAISGRGNTEAFF.

This chain connects TRBV5-4 to TRBJ2-7; the D call may be TRBD1 or TRBD2 (5 bases each). Trimming removed 0 bases from V and 2 bases from J, with 12 bases in between. CDR3 length: 15 amino acids. The germline gives CDR1 SGHNT, CDR2 YYREEE (reference sequence). CDR3 protein: CASSLELEGPYEQYF. The CDR3 DNA is TGTGCCAGCAGCTTGGAATTAGAGGGGCCCTACGAGCAGTACTTC.

The chain employs TRBV18 and TRBJ2-5; a weak D match, TRBD1 (7 bases). The V gene's germline CDR1 is KGHSH and CDR2 LQKENI. This CDR3 spans 15 amino acids. With 2 bases removed from V and 4 bases from J, the gap between germline ends came to 14 bases. DNA for the CDR3: TGTGCCAGCTCACCAGCGGGACAGATGGCAGAGACCCAGTACTTC. Its translation is CASSPAGQMAETQYF.

This chain links TRBV9 with TRBJ1-6, with D unresolved. The CDR3 covers 16 residues. The germline V gene encodes CDR1 SGDLS and CDR2 YYNGEE. The V and J ends lost 0 bases and 2 bases respectively, with 9 bases between them. CDR3 coding DNA: TGTGCCAGCAGCGTAGAAGGAACGGCCTATAATTCACCCCTCCACTTT. Protein sequence: CASSVEGTAYNSPLHF.

V and J are TRBV7-6 and TRBJ2-2; unclear D gene. There are 14 residues in the CDR3. Germline CDR1 is SGHVS and CDR2 is FNYEAQ. V lost 3 bases to trimming and J lost 7 bases, with 12 bases between them. CDR3 in amino acids: CASSFSAPIGELFF. CDR3 nucleotide sequence: TGTGCCAGCAGCTTCTCGGCCCCTATCGGGGAGCTGTTTTTT.

The chain joins TRBV6-1 to TRBJ2-3; TRBD1 matches 11 bases. Germline-derived CDR1 and CDR2 are MNHNS and SASEGT. J gave up 5 bases and V 4 bases, and 5 bases lay outside the gene matches. The CDR3 extends over 15 amino acids. The CDR3 reads CASSGTGGIGDTQYF. CDR3 coding DNA: TGTGCCAGCAGTGGGACAGGGGGCATAGGAGATACGCAGTATTTT.

The chain has TRBV18 and TRBJ1-1; tentatively, D is TRBD1 (5 bases). Germline V gene data show CDR1 as KGHSH and CDR2 as LQKENI. The CDR3 is 15 residues long. V was pared by 4 bases and J by 1 base, with 13 bases between. For the CDR3, the DNA is TGTGCCAGCTCACAGACCCGACAGACGAACACTGAAGCTTTCTTT. Amino acid sequence: CASSQTRQTNTEAFF. Full variable domain (outside the CDR3, taken from reference TRBV18 and TRBJ1-1): NAGVMQNPRHLVRRRGQEARLRCSPMKGHSHVYWYRQLPEEGLKFMVYLQKENIIDESGMPKERFSAEFPKEGPSILRIQQVVRGDSAAYFCASSQTRQTNTEAFFGQGTRLTVV.

The chain combines TRBV11-3 with TRBJ2-1, with a tentative D call TRBD2 (5 bases). Germline values: CDR1 SGHNT, CDR2 YENEEA. The V and J ends lost 2 bases and 5 bases respectively, with 7 bases between them. This CDR3 has 13 residues. CDR3 loop: CASSLRGNNEQFF. CDR3 DNA sequence: TGTGCCAGCAGCTTAAGAGGGAACAATGAGCAGTTCTTC.

The chain is built from TRBV5-6 and TRBJ2-2, with 8 bases aligning to TRBD1. CDR1 is SGHDT and CDR2 is YYEEEE in the germline V gene. The CDR3 has 16 amino acids. V gave up 4 bases and J gave up 7 bases; unmatched junction bases: 12. DNA of the CDR3: TGTGCCAGCAGCCCCCGGACAGGGAGTGGAATCGGGGAGCTGTTTTTT. Translated: CASSPRTGSGIGELFF.

The rearrangement uses TRBV6-1 and TRBJ1-1; no definite D call. The germline V gene has CDR1 MNHNS and CDR2 SASEGT. This CDR3 spans 14 amino acids. V lost 6 bases to trimming and J lost 5 bases, with 16 bases between them. The DNA of the CDR3 is TGTGCCAGCAGCGCCCCCTCCGTGGGGACTGAAGCTTTCTTT. Amino acids: CASSAPSVGTEAFF.

In this sample, this clone turned up once. The rearrangement joins TRBV6-5 to TRBJ2-7, with TRBD2 matching 7 bases. This CDR3 has 16 residues. Germline V gene sequence: CDR1 MNHEY, CDR2 SVGAGI. J lost 3 bases, V lost 0 bases, and 8 bases had no gene match. CDR3 coding DNA: TGTGCCAGCAGTTACTCGATTGGGGGAGGGAGCTACGAGCAGTACTTC. Protein sequence: CASSYSIGGGSYEQYF.

This chain's CDR3 is CASSPDRGFINQPQHF. The CDR3 bases are TGCGCCAGCAGTCCAGATCGGGGTTTCATAAATCAGCCCCAGCATTTT. This chain links TRBV4-1 with TRBJ1-5; D is unresolved. With 6 bases removed from V and 4 bases from J, the gap between germline ends came to 19 bases. This CDR3 spans 16 amino acids. Germline CDR1 and CDR2: MGHRA and YSYEKL.

The chain has TRBV5-1 and TRBJ2-5; D might be TRBD2 (6 bases). Trimming shortened V by 3 bases and J by 5 bases, and 17 bases separated the two germline ends. The CDR3 contains 15 residues. Germline V lookup: CDR1 SGHRS, CDR2 YFSETQ. In DNA form, the CDR3 reads TGCGCCAGCAGCTCCGGACTCGGGGGTTGGGAGACCCAGTACTTC. Its translation: CASSSGLGGWETQYF.

J is TRBJ2-7 and V is TRBV6-5, with a tentative D call TRBD1 (6 bases). The CDR3 length is 15 residues. Trimming removed 0 bases at V and 3 bases at J, with 12 bases between. Germline V gene sequence: CDR1 MNHEY, CDR2 SVGAGI. CDR3 residues: CASSYSGTGFYEQYF. The CDR3 DNA reads TGTGCCAGCAGTTACTCGGGTACAGGGTTCTACGAGCAGTACTTC.

This clone was recorded a few times. The rearrangement links TRBV11-1 to TRBJ2-3; D unclear. The CDR3 contains 12 residues. Trimming shortened V by 10 bases and J by 3 bases, and 11 bases separated the two germline ends. Germline V CDR1 and CDR2: SGHAT, FQDESV (reference sequence). Here the CDR3 reads CAIPYRTDTQYF. The DNA for the CDR3 is TGTGCCATCCCGTACCGGACAGATACGCAGTATTTT.